This T cell receptor beta chain was observed in a study of T cell responses to AZD1222 COVID-19 vaccine. Germline CDR1 reads MNHEY; CDR2 reads SVGEGT. Trimming took 4 bases from V and 7 from J, leaving 11 bases between them. The CDR3 covers 13 residues. Sequencing used immunoSEQ multiplex PCR; TCRdb keeps in-frame clones, though not all of them. The table records some 95,000 clones, about 86% of them present only once. The receptor was derived from an adult in good health. The V and J genes are TRBV6-2 or TRBV6-3 and TRBJ2-1, with no clear D. This specimen consisted of peripheral blood, obtained on day 0 of AZD1222 vaccination. The CDR3 reads CASSFLVWNEQFF. The CDR3, as DNA: TGTGCCAGCAGTTTTTTAGTGTGGAATGAGCAGTTCTTC.